This T cell receptor beta chain is drawn from a study of blood T cells in healthy people across ages. Findings and limits, study-wide: There was no known CMV status for donors, so expanded clonotype changes were possibly confounded.

A second 7 to 11 cycle PCR used barcoded and J-beta primers. Each TCR beta cDNA got a 12-nucleotide random molecular identifier. TCRdb fed the 5' RACE reads into MiXCR, producing one record per CDR3 protein. The table lists some 1.4 million distinct CDR3 sequences, 42% of them singletons. About this clonotype itself: Antigen specificity is unknown.

The germline V gene encodes CDR1 DFQATT and CDR2 SNEGSKA (reference sequence). The CDR3 length is 17 residues. V was pared by 3 bases and J by 0 bases, with 10 bases of the junction left unmatched. This clonotype was obtained from a woman under 30 in good health. The material sequenced was blood. This sequence joins TRBV20-1 and TRBJ2-1, with 8 bases lining up with TRBD2. CDR3 DNA: TGCAGTGCTAGGCTTATCTTAGCGGGGAGCTCCTACAATGAGCAGTTCTTC. Translation gives CSARLILAGSSYNEQFF.